The 24 T cell receptor beta chains below all came from one sample that was sequenced in a study of T-cell memory formation after mild COVID-19. TCRdb reanalysed the 5' RACE reads using MiXCR and keeps one entry per CDR3 protein. The sample yields hundreds of thousands of distinct CDR3 sequences, roughly 18% seen once. Sequencing was performed on PBMCs or a T cell subset sorted from them (not recorded which). All receptors derive from a man aged 18 to 30 who had mild COVID-19 (a few samples of this study predate the infection). Cell type and time point are not known.

The chain joins TRBV4-3 to TRBJ1-2, with D possibly being TRBD1 (5 bases). Trimming shortened V by 1 base and J by 3 bases, and 15 bases separated the two germline ends. CDR3 length equals 16 residues. CDR1 is LGHNA, CDR2 YSLEER, per germline. The CDR3 nucleotides are TGCGCCAGCAGCCAAGGTGGCCGGGGACTCCACTATGGCTACACCTTC. Translation: CASSQGGRGLHYGYTF.

The V call is TRBV4-1, the J call TRBJ1-6; 11 nucleotides line up with TRBD1. The J segment lost 9 bases and the V segment lost 2 bases, leaving 6 bases of the junction unmatched. Germline CDR1 is MGHRA and CDR2 is YSYEKL. The CDR3 is 16 amino acids. This CDR3 is CASSQPPGQGGSPLHF. CDR3 bases: TGCGCCAGCAGCCAACCTCCGGGACAGGGGGGTTCACCCCTCCACTTT.

This clonotype has more than one count but fewer than ten. The chain carries TRBV4-1 and TRBJ2-3, with D possibly matching TRBD2 (5 bases). Trimming left V 3 bases short and J 6 bases short, with 10 bases between. CDR1 and CDR2 from the germline V gene are MGHRA and YSYEKL. This CDR3 contains 13 residues. This chain's CDR3 is CASSHAGQDTQYF. DNA of the CDR3: TGCGCCAGCAGCCATGCGGGTCAGGATACGCAGTATTTT.

This clonotype was observed many times. The chain links TRBV4-3 to TRBJ1-1; weak D call: TRBD1 (5 bases). CDR1 and CDR2 (germline): LGHNA, YSLEER. This CDR3 is 16 amino acids long. The V end lost 0 bases, the J end lost 5 bases, and 16 bases lay between the germline ends. The CDR3 spells CASSQEEGDRRTEAFF. Written as DNA, the CDR3 is TGCGCCAGCAGCCAAGAGGAGGGAGACAGACGGACTGAAGCTTTCTTT.

The rearrangement joins TRBV2 to TRBJ1-1; D gene uncertain. The germline V and J ends were trimmed by 6 bases and 1 base, with 12 bases remaining between them. The CDR3 covers 14 residues. The V gene's germline CDR1 is SNHLY and CDR2 FYNNEI. The CDR3 protein is CASRPGSQNTEAFF. In nucleotides, the CDR3 is TGTGCCAGCAGACCTGGAAGCCAGAACACTGAAGCTTTCTTT.

The V and J genes are TRBV11-2 and TRBJ1-2, with a possible D match to TRBD1 (5 bases). CDR1 is SGHAT, CDR2 FQNNGV, per germline. The CDR3 has 15 amino acids. V was shortened by 6 bases and J by 4 bases, with 18 bases between the two germline ends. Written as DNA, the CDR3 is TGTGCCAGCAGTTCGGGGCCTGAGGGGATCTATGGCTACACCTTC. This sequence encodes CASSSGPEGIYGYTF.

This clonotype came up a few times. The V gene is TRBV12-3 or TRBV12-4, the J gene TRBJ1-5; D is perhaps TRBD1 (6 bases). The CDR3 extends over 16 amino acids. Trimming shortened V by 4 bases and J by 5 bases, and 18 bases separated the two germline ends. As DNA, the CDR3 is TGTGCCAGCAGTTCCCTGGGGACACCGGGTTATCAGCCCCAGCATTTT. Its translation is CASSSLGTPGYQPQHF.

This clonotype turned up a few times. The genes are TRBV20-1 and TRBJ2-3; D unresolved. Trimming removed 3 bases at V and 5 bases at J, with 15 bases between. The CDR3 totals 14 residues. From germline, CDR1 is DFQATT and CDR2 SNEGSKA (reference sequence). CDR3 residues: CSASHFYDGDTQYF. The CDR3 DNA reads as TGCAGTGCTAGCCACTTCTACGATGGAGATACGCAGTATTTT.

This clonotype showed up just a few times. The CDR3 spells CASSLWGTDTQYF. CDR3 coding DNA: TGTGCCAGCAGTTTATGGGGCACAGATACGCAGTATTTT. This rearrangement joins TRBV12-3 or TRBV12-4 to TRBJ2-3; D unresolved. The CDR3 is 13 amino acids. Trimming removed 2 bases at V and 1 base at J, with 4 bases between.

In this sample, this clonotype turned up a few times. The chain combines TRBV7-2 with TRBJ2-7; the match to TRBD1 covers 10 bases. V lost 5 bases and J lost 9; bases outside the gene matches: 10. CDR1 SGHTA and CDR2 FQGNSA come from the germline V gene. The CDR3 extends over 14 amino acids. Written as DNA, the CDR3 is TGTGCCAGCAGCCAGGGACAGGGGAGGACTGTGCAGTACGTC. This gives the protein CASSQGQGRTVQYV.

This clonotype was seen many times. The rearrangement joins TRBV11-2 to TRBJ2-1; 12 bases map to TRBD2. The CDR3 extends over 16 amino acids. J gave up 7 bases and V 3 bases, and 7 bases lay outside the gene matches. CDR1 and CDR2 from the germline V gene are SGHAT and FQNNGV. The CDR3 loop is CASSLSTSGGMNEQFF. The CDR3 DNA reads as TGTGCCAGCAGCTTGTCTACTAGCGGGGGGATGAATGAGCAGTTCTTC.

The chain recombines TRBV9 with TRBJ1-1; 8 bases agree with TRBD1. The germline CDR1 and CDR2 sequences are SGDLS and YYNGEE. The CDR3 is 14 amino acids. V trimming: 3 bases; J trimming: 11 bases; junction bases outside the gene matches: 12. CDR3 protein: CASSARGQGSGAFF. In DNA form, the CDR3 reads TGTGCCAGCAGCGCCCGCGGACAGGGTAGTGGCGCTTTCTTT.

The chain combines TRBV5-1 with TRBJ1-1; D gene uncertain. The germline CDR1 and CDR2 sequences are SGHRS and YFSETQ. CDR3 size: 16 residues. The V gene lost 6 bases and the J gene lost 1 base, with 19 bases spanning the gap. The CDR3 spells CASIFEGPHQNTEAFF. In DNA, the CDR3 is TGCGCCAGCATCTTCGAAGGGCCGCATCAGAACACTGAAGCTTTCTTT. The whole variable domain, remainder taken from reference TRBV5-1 and TRBJ1-1, is KAGVTQTPRYLIKTRGQQVTLSCSPISGHRSVSWYQQTPGQGLQFLFEYFSETQRNKGNFPGRFSGRQFSNSRSEMNVSTLELGDSALYLCASIFEGPHQNTEAFFGQGTRLTVV.

The rearrangement uses TRBV7-9 and TRBJ1-1; D is unresolved. Germline V gives CDR1 SEHNR, CDR2 FQNEAQ (reference sequence). This CDR3 is built from 15 residues. V lost 1 base to trimming and J lost 7 bases, with 16 bases between them. CDR3 coding DNA: TGTGCCAGCAGCTTAGATGGCCATTTCAATGGTGAAGCTTTCTTT. Translation: CASSLDGHFNGEAFF.

This clonotype was detected only a few times. The chain combines TRBV12-3 or TRBV12-4 with TRBJ2-3; D possibly corresponds to TRBD1 (5 bases). V was clipped by 2 bases and J by 6 bases, with 15 bases between them. The CDR3 has 15 residues. In DNA form, the CDR3 reads TGTGCCAGCAGTTTATGGCCAGGGTCATCTGATACGCAGTATTTT. Protein: CASSLWPGSSDTQYF.

This clonotype was detected a few times. V usage is TRBV4-2 and J usage is TRBJ2-1, with 10 nucleotides matching TRBD2. The germline V gene encodes CDR1 LGHNA and CDR2 YNFKEQ. The CDR3 loop spans 19 amino acids. V shed 0 bases, J shed 1 base, and the junction held 9 bases outside the gene matches. CDR3 in amino acids: CASSQDFSGGAGSYNEQFF. CDR3 sequence (DNA): TGTGCCAGCAGCCAAGATTTCAGCGGGGGGGCTGGATCCTACAATGAGCAGTTCTTC.

This clonotype was seen a few times. The DNA of the CDR3 is TGTGCCAGCAGCTTAGAAGGGTATAGAGTCACTGAAGCTTTCTTT. Residues: CASSLEGYRVTEAFF. The rearrangement uses TRBV7-2 and TRBJ1-1; D call uncertain. Looked up from germline, CDR1 is SGHTA and CDR2 is FQGNSA. Trimming took off 1 base at V and 4 bases at J, with 13 bases between the two ends. This CDR3 has 15 residues.

This clonotype has only a few counts. The chain recombines TRBV30 with TRBJ2-5; no firm D call. The germline V gene encodes CDR1 GTSNPN and CDR2 SVGIG (reference sequence). CDR3 length: 12 amino acids. Trimming cost V 2 bases and J 5 bases, with 9 bases left between them. The CDR3 spells CAWSSRRETQYF. The CDR3 region has the DNA TGTGCCTGGAGTAGTCGAAGGGAGACCCAGTACTTC.

The chain carries TRBV7-3 and TRBJ2-3, with TRBD2 as a possible D gene (6 bases). The length of the CDR3 is 17 residues. CDR1 SGHTA and CDR2 FQGTGA come from the germline V gene. Trimming took off 0 bases at V and 2 bases at J, with 15 bases between the two ends. The CDR3: CASSLTPGREVTDTQYF. The DNA of the CDR3 is TGTGCCAGCAGCTTAACCCCCGGCAGGGAGGTCACAGATACGCAGTATTTT.

This rearrangement joins TRBV9 to TRBJ2-3, with D possibly TRBD2 on 6 matching bases. The V gene lost 0 bases and the J gene lost 6 bases, with 11 bases spanning the gap. Germline V gene lookup returns CDR1 SGDLS and CDR2 YYNGEE. CDR3 length: 14 amino acids. This CDR3 reads CASSVASSGDTQYF. CDR3 DNA: TGTGCCAGCAGCGTAGCGTCCAGCGGGGATACGCAGTATTTT.

This clonotype turned up a few times. The CDR3, as DNA: TGTGCCAGCAGTTTAAGGCAGTTCTTAGAGACCCAGTACTTC. Protein sequence: CASSLRQFLETQYF. V gene TRBV28 combines with J gene TRBJ2-5; D remains unclear. Germline assignment: CDR1 MDHEN and CDR2 SYDVKM. The CDR3 runs 14 residues. Trimming removed 2 bases from V and 4 bases from J, with 11 bases in between. Based on the CDR3 plus reference TRBV28 and TRBJ2-5, the full variable domain is DVKVTQSSRYLVKRTGEKVFLECVQDMDHENMFWYRQDPGLGLRLIYFSYDVKMKEKGDIPEGYSVSREKKERFSLILESASTNQTSMYLCASSLRQFLETQYFGPGTRLLVL.

This clonotype occurred a few times. CDR3 DNA sequence: TGTGCCAGCAGCCAGACAGCAACTAATGAAAAACTGTTTTTT. Its protein product is CASSQTATNEKLFF. The chain couples TRBV25-1 to TRBJ1-4, with D possibly TRBD1 on 5 matching bases. This CDR3 is built from 14 residues. CDR1 and CDR2 from the germline V gene are MGHDK and SYGVNS. Trimming shortened V by 6 bases and J by 0 bases, and 8 bases separated the two germline ends.

This clonotype was observed a handful of times. The chain recombines TRBV7-2 with TRBJ2-1, with D hard to call. V was shortened by 3 bases and J by 8 bases, with 11 bases between the two germline ends. CDR3 length: 13 residues. Germline V gene data show CDR1 as SGHTA and CDR2 as FQGNSA. In DNA, the CDR3 is TGTGCCAGCAGCTTCGGCCCTAAGTATGAGCAGTTCTTC. Its protein is CASSFGPKYEQFF.

This clonotype was observed a handful of times. This chain links TRBV7-2 with TRBJ2-7, with 9 positions matching TRBD1. The CDR3 is made up of 13 amino acids. After removal of 5 bases from V and 6 bases from J, the junction contained 5 bases not matched to a gene. CDR1 is SGHTA, CDR2 FQGNSA, per germline. In DNA form, the CDR3 reads TGTGCCAGCAGCCCGCGACAGGGGGGCGAGCAGTACGTC. It codes for CASSPRQGGEQYV.